There are a few counts of the clone carrying this TCR beta chain. Its antigen is unidentified. The sample is drawn from a study of T-cell memory formation after mild COVID-19. Study observations and caveats: There was a balanced CD4/CD8 profile in clones contracting day 15 to 85, and later expanders leaned CD4+. Certain responding clones were present in pre-infection memory, suggesting participation of cross-reactive memory.

Constant-segment primers were used for 5'RACE, and the resulting TCR alpha and TCR beta cDNA libraries carried sample barcodes and UMIs. One entry per CDR3 protein, called by TCRdb with MiXCR from the 5' RACE reads. The table records some 180,000 distinct CDR3 sequences, 13% of them present only once. The germline gives CDR1 KGHSH, CDR2 LQKENI. The CDR3 sequence is 14 residues long. Unmatched junction bases numbered 7, after V lost 3 bases and J lost 7 bases. Sequenced sample: PBMCs or a T cell subset sorted from them (not recorded which). The clonotype was recovered from a man aged 18 to 35 who had mild COVID-19 (a few samples of this study predate the infection). Cell type and time point are not known. The gene calls are TRBV18 and TRBJ1-1, with TRBD1 matching over 8 bases. The chain's CDR3 is CASSPSDRGHEAFF. CDR3 nucleotides: TGTGCCAGCTCACCCTCAGACAGGGGTCATGAAGCTTTCTTT.